The 26 T cell receptor beta chains below were found in one sample sequenced in a study of blood T cell repertoires in COVID-19. The repertoire was sequenced with immunoSEQ multiplex PCR; TCRdb's copy has only in-frame clones and lacks some. The table includes about 170,000 clones, more than 85% detected once. The sample was PBMCs or T cells enriched from blood (not recorded which). These receptors were collected from a human donor with acute COVID-19. The donor label of this sample is uncertain.

The chain recombines TRBV27 with TRBJ1-1, with D perhaps TRBD1 (6 bases). Germline V gene sequence: CDR1 MNHEY, CDR2 SMNVEV (reference sequence). V lost 5 bases and J 3 bases, leaving 13 bases between the germline ends. This CDR3 has 14 amino acids. CDR3 in amino acids: CASSLNRVYTEAFF. CDR3 DNA sequence: TGTGCCAGCAGTCTAAACAGGGTATACACTGAAGCTTTCTTT.

The table lists this clone with a few counts. The V and J genes are TRBV4-3 and TRBJ2-7, with 8 bases fitting TRBD1. The germline CDR1 and CDR2 sequences are LGHNA and YSLEER. V lost 0 bases to trimming and J lost 2 bases; unmatched junction nucleotides: 6. The CDR3 is 16 residues long. DNA for the CDR3: TGCGCCAGCAGCCAAGATACAGGGGGTGCACCCTACGAGCAGTACTTC. Its translation is CASSQDTGGAPYEQYF.

The chain joins TRBV7-2 to TRBJ1-1, with D maybe TRBD1 (5 bases). V gave up 5 bases and J gave up 4 bases, with 14 bases separating them. The germline CDR1 and CDR2 sequences are SGHTA and FQGNSA. The CDR3 runs to 14 residues. The CDR3 DNA reads as TGTGCCAGCAGCGCTAGGGTGGGGGGCACTGAAGCTTTCTTT. It is translated as CASSARVGGTEAFF.

The V call is TRBV19, the J call TRBJ2-2; TRBD1 agrees at 8 bases. Germline V gene data show CDR1 as LNHDA and CDR2 as SQIVND (reference sequence). The CDR3 covers 15 residues. The V segment lost 3 bases and the J segment 4 bases; nucleotides outside the gene matches: 4. The CDR3 DNA reads as TGTGCCAGTAGTATGGGACAGGCCGTCACCGGGGAGCTGTTTTTT. This sequence encodes CASSMGQAVTGELFF.

This CDR3 reads CASSRWTEAFF. DNA for the CDR3: TGTGCCAGCAGCCGGTGGACTGAAGCTTTCTTT. The rearrangement joins TRBV6-5 to TRBJ1-1; no clear D. CDR1 MNHEY and CDR2 SVGAGI come from the germline V gene. V lost 6 bases and J 5 bases, leaving 7 bases between the germline ends. This CDR3 region has 11 residues.

In this sample, this clone turned up a few times. The chain joins TRBV5-4 to TRBJ2-5, with a tentative D call TRBD2 (6 bases). This CDR3 is 14 amino acids long. Per germline, CDR1 SGHNT and CDR2 YYREEE (reference sequence). This CDR3 reads CASWSAGLQETQYF. The CDR3 region has the DNA TGTGCTAGCTGGAGTGCGGGGCTACAAGAGACCCAGTACTTC.

V and J are TRBV30 and TRBJ1-1; the match to TRBD1 covers 8 bases. This CDR3 has 14 amino acids. V shed 3 bases and J 8 bases; nucleotides not matched to a gene: 11. CDR1 and CDR2 (germline): GTSNPN, SVGIG (reference sequence). The CDR3 reads CAWRGRTGWREAFF. In DNA form, the CDR3 reads TGTGCCTGGAGGGGACGGACAGGGTGGAGGGAAGCTTTCTTT.

CDR3 protein: CASSMWTGYEQYF. The CDR3, as DNA: TGTGCCAGCAGCATGTGGACGGGGTACGAGCAGTACTTC. The V gene is TRBV11-3, the J gene TRBJ2-7; D perhaps matches TRBD2 (5 bases). This CDR3 is 13 amino acids long. Trimming cost V 5 bases and J 4 bases, with 12 bases left between them. The V gene's germline CDR1 is SGHNT and CDR2 YENEEA.

The chain has TRBV5-6 and TRBJ1-2; D possibly corresponds to TRBD1 (6 bases). The CDR3 is 16 residues long. Germline CDR1 SGHDT, CDR2 YYEEEE. V dropped 4 bases and J dropped 4 bases, with 20 bases sitting between them. Here the CDR3 DNA reads TGTGCCAGCAGCCCGGACAGCGGCCTGAGGGTCTATGGCTACACCTTC. This sequence encodes CASSPDSGLRVYGYTF.

This chain joins TRBV6-5 and TRBJ2-2; 8 bases fit TRBD1. The germline CDR1 and CDR2 sequences are MNHEY and SVGAGI. The CDR3 contains 13 residues. The V segment lost 11 bases and the J segment 4 bases; nucleotides outside the gene matches: 6. The CDR3 nucleotides are TGTGCCGCGACCCAGGGGGCCACCGGGGAGCTGTTTTTT. Translating gives CAATQGATGELFF.

The J gene is TRBJ2-1, the V gene TRBV4-3; 13 bases fit TRBD2. The CDR3 has 17 residues. V trimming: 3 bases; J trimming: 6 bases; junction bases outside the gene matches: 8. CDR1 LGHNA and CDR2 YSLEER come from the germline V gene. For the CDR3, the DNA is TGCGCCAGCAGCCACCTACTAGCGGGGGGGCTCGGCAATGAGCAGTTCTTC. Translated: CASSHLLAGGLGNEQFF.

The chain's CDR3 is CASSLDFSGYGYTF. The DNA of the CDR3 is TGTGCCAGCAGCTTAGATTTCTCAGGATATGGCTACACCTTC. V usage is TRBV7-2 and J usage is TRBJ1-2; D not resolved. The CDR3 has 14 amino acids. CDR1 SGHTA and CDR2 FQGNSA come from the germline V gene. Between the trimmed V and J ends, which lost 1 base and 5 bases, there was a span of 11 bases.

The chain is built from TRBV2 and TRBJ2-5; 7 nucleotides match TRBD1. The germline CDR1 and CDR2 sequences are SNHLY and FYNNEI. V was pared by 5 bases and J by 1 base, with 4 bases of the junction left unmatched. This CDR3 is 14 amino acids long. In DNA, the CDR3 is TGTGCCAGCAGTCTACAGGGGTTCCAAGAGACCCAGTACTTC. Its translation: CASSLQGFQETQYF.

The chain recombines TRBV5-1 with TRBJ1-2, with D maybe TRBD1 (6 bases). The CDR3 has 17 residues. Between the trimmed V and J ends, which lost 0 bases and 4 bases, there was a span of 19 bases. The germline V gene encodes CDR1 SGHRS and CDR2 YFSETQ. The CDR3 DNA follows: TGCGCCAGCAGCTTGGGGACAGTTCCCTCGGCTCCCTATGGCTACACCTTC. Residues: CASSLGTVPSAPYGYTF.

This sequence joins TRBV9 and TRBJ2-1, with D tentatively TRBD1 (5 bases). The CDR3 is 15 residues long. CDR1 and CDR2 (germline): SGDLS, YYNGEE. V was clipped by 0 bases and J by 3 bases, with 10 bases between them. As DNA, the CDR3 is TGTGCCAGCAGCGTAGGGTACGGACACTACAATGAGCAGTTCTTC. Amino acids: CASSVGYGHYNEQFF. Full variable domain (remainder filled in from reference TRBV9 and TRBJ2-1): DSGVTQTPKHLITATGQRVTLRCSPRSGDLSVYWYQQSLDQGLQFLIQYYNGEERAKGNILERFSAQQFPDLHSELNLSSLELGDSALYFCASSVGYGHYNEQFFGPGTRLTVL.

V usage is TRBV6-1 and J usage is TRBJ1-2; D might be TRBD1 (6 bases). Trimming took off 3 bases at V and 1 base at J, with 15 bases between the two ends. The CDR3 is 16 residues long. Germline V gene data show CDR1 as MNHNS and CDR2 as SASEGT. The CDR3 sequence is CASSDTLGDINYGYTF. CDR3 bases: TGTGCCAGCAGTGACACGCTGGGGGACATTAACTATGGCTACACCTTC.

This clone was picked up a small number of times. This CDR3 is CASSYRQVMNTEAFF. The CDR3 nucleotides read TGTGCCAGTAGTTATCGACAGGTCATGAACACTGAAGCTTTCTTT. The chain joins TRBV19 to TRBJ1-1; a weak D match, TRBD1 (6 bases). V was shortened by 5 bases and J by 0 bases, with 13 bases between the two germline ends. In germline, CDR1 is LNHDA, CDR2 SQIVND (reference sequence). The CDR3 is 15 residues long.

This sequence joins TRBV10-3 and TRBJ2-5; 7 bases align to TRBD2. Looked up from germline, CDR1 is ENHRY and CDR2 is SYGVKD. J gave up 4 bases and V 0 bases, and 11 bases lay outside the gene matches. The CDR3 runs 17 residues. The CDR3 DNA reads TGTGCCATCAGTGAGTCAGCGGGGCTAGGGGTTGGAGAGACCCAGTACTTC. Protein product: CAISESAGLGVGETQYF.

The chain joins TRBV30 to TRBJ1-3; a weak D match, TRBD1 (6 bases). The CDR3 has 13 amino acids. Germline CDR1 and CDR2: GTSNPN and SVGIG (reference sequence). V was pared by 5 bases and J by 4 bases, with 12 bases between. The CDR3 loop reads CAWSGQSGNTIYF. The DNA of the CDR3 is TGTGCCTGGTCTGGACAGTCGGGAAACACCATATATTTT.

This chain joins TRBV11-3 and TRBJ2-7, with D perhaps TRBD1 (6 bases). Trimming removed 6 bases from V and 4 bases from J, with 13 bases in between. The CDR3 consists of 13 residues. Germline V gene lookup returns CDR1 SGHNT and CDR2 YENEEA. In DNA form, the CDR3 reads TGTGCCAGCAGTCGAGCTCAGGGGTACGAGCAGTACTTC. Amino acids: CASSRAQGYEQYF.

The rearrangement links TRBV5-1 to TRBJ1-6; D is uncertain. The CDR3 sequence is 14 residues long. Germline V gene data show CDR1 as SGHRS and CDR2 as YFSETQ. V gave up 2 bases and J gave up 7 bases, with 10 bases separating them. This chain's CDR3 is CASSFRGLNSPLHF. DNA for the CDR3: TGCGCCAGCAGCTTCCGGGGATTAAATTCACCCCTCCACTTT.

The chain carries TRBV2 and TRBJ2-1; TRBD2 agrees at 7 bases. The CDR3 sequence is 14 residues long. J was trimmed by 10 bases and V by 3 bases; bases with no gene match: 9. CDR1 and CDR2 from the germline V gene are SNHLY and FYNNEI. CDR3: CASSEDGGGREQFF. Here the CDR3 DNA reads TGTGCCAGCAGTGAGGATGGCGGGGGACGCGAGCAGTTCTTC.

The rearrangement joins TRBV11-2 to TRBJ1-2; 7 nucleotides align to TRBD1. V gave up 5 bases and J gave up 2 bases; unmatched junction bases: 8. The germline V gene has CDR1 SGHAT and CDR2 FQNNGV. The CDR3 spans 15 residues. The CDR3 sequence is CASSALTGRNYGYTF. CDR3 DNA: TGTGCCAGCAGCGCGCTGACAGGGCGGAACTATGGCTACACCTTC.

J is TRBJ2-2 and V is TRBV18; D gene ambiguous. V gave up 4 bases and J gave up 6 bases, with 6 bases separating them. The germline V gene has CDR1 KGHSH and CDR2 LQKENI. The CDR3 sequence is 12 residues long. The CDR3 loop reads CASSLAAGELFF. As DNA, the CDR3 is TGTGCCAGCTCACTAGCCGCCGGGGAGCTGTTTTTT.

V usage is TRBV7-9 and J usage is TRBJ2-1, with D possibly matching TRBD2 (5 bases). The V and J ends lost 5 bases and 8 bases respectively, with 10 bases between them. The CDR3 is 12 amino acids. Germline assignment: CDR1 SEHNR and CDR2 FQNEAQ (reference sequence). CDR3 nucleotides: TGTGCCAGCAGCCCGGGGTCCCATGAGCAGTTCTTC. This translates into CASSPGSHEQFF.

V and J are TRBV5-1 and TRBJ1-3; 7 nucleotides agree with TRBD1. The CDR3 is 14 amino acids. Trimming cost V 4 bases and J 6 bases; bases outside gene matches: 7. The V gene's germline CDR1 is SGHRS and CDR2 YFSETQ. In DNA, the CDR3 is TGCGCCAGCAGCGCGACGGGACAGTTAAACACCATATATTTT. Its protein is CASSATGQLNTIYF.